Listed below are T cell receptor beta chains from one sample, sequenced in a study of CD8+CD57+ T cells in acquired aplastic anemia. TCRdb ran MiXCR on the reads and lists one entry per CDR3 protein. The sample lists 75,000 to 90,000 distinct CDR3 sequences; about 45% were seen once. Input material: sorted CD4+, CD8+, or CD8+CD57+ T cells (not recorded which) from PBMCs. All receptors come from a human donor in good health, serving as a control. Both conserved end residues are part of each CDR3. Each record gives: J gene, D gene, V gene, clone size, CDR3 DNA, CDR3 protein. D genes are given only for firm matches. Rows may omit the clone size; those that give it use once, few, many or a size class.

J: TRBJ1-4; D: -; V: TRBV15; size: -; DNA: TGTGCCAGCAGCCAACCCGACGAGGAGGAAAAACTGTTTTTT; CDR3: CASSQPDEEEKLFF
J: TRBJ1-1; D: -; V: TRBV29-1; size: many; DNA: TGCAGCGTTGGGGCCTTGGGTGGGACTGAAGCTTTCTTT; CDR3: CSVGALGGTEAFF
J: TRBJ1-3; D: -; V: TRBV6-1; size: -; DNA: TGTGCCAGCCTAGGGCACTCTCAAGGGGGAAACACCATATATTTT; CDR3: CASLGHSQGGNTIYF
J: TRBJ2-3; D: -; V: TRBV2; size: few; DNA: TGTGCCAGCAGTGTTAAGACAGATACGCAGTATTTT; CDR3: CASSVKTDTQYF
J: TRBJ2-3; D: -; V: TRBV6-1; size: -; DNA: TGTGCCAGCAGGGTCGGATACGGCGGAAGCACAGATACGCAGTATTTT; CDR3: CASRVGYGGSTDTQYF
J: TRBJ2-7; D: -; V: TRBV14; size: many; DNA: TGTGCCAGCAGCCAAGATCTCTACGAGCAGTACTTC; CDR3: CASSQDLYEQYF
J: TRBJ2-5; D: -; V: TRBV20-1; size: -; DNA: TGCAGTGCTAGATCCATGGAGACCCAGTACTTC; CDR3: CSARSMETQYF
J: TRBJ2-1; D: TRBD2; V: TRBV24-1; size: many; DNA: TGTGCCACCAGTGATTGGGGGACTAGCGGGAGTTTCCGCTACAATGAGCAGTTCTTC; CDR3: CATSDWGTSGSFRYNEQFF
J: TRBJ1-4; D: TRBD1; V: TRBV5-1; size: few; DNA: TGCGCCAGCAGCTCCGGGACAGGGCTTGGTGAACTGTTTTTT; CDR3: CASSSGTGLGELFF
J: TRBJ1-2; D: -; V: TRBV13; size: many; DNA: TGTGCCAGCGAGGAACGGGGCGGCTACACCTTC; CDR3: CASEERGGYTF
J: TRBJ2-1; D: -; V: TRBV20-1; size: many; DNA: TGCAGTGCTAGTCGGAAAACCTACAATGAGCAGTTCTTC; CDR3: CSASRKTYNEQFF
J: TRBJ1-6; D: TRBD1; V: TRBV5-5; size: many; DNA: TGTGCCAGCAGCTTGACAGGGGAAGGTAATTCACCCCTCCACTTT; CDR3: CASSLTGEGNSPLHF
J: TRBJ1-4; D: -; V: TRBV12-3/TRBV12-4; size: few; DNA: TGTGCCAGCAGCCTAAATGAAAAACTGTTTTTT; CDR3: CASSLNEKLFF
J: TRBJ2-7; D: -; V: TRBV2; size: many; DNA: TGTGCCAGCGCTCGGGACCTGGCGACCTACGAGCAGTACTTC; CDR3: CASARDLATYEQYF
J: TRBJ1-5; D: -; V: TRBV5-1; size: -; DNA: TGCGCCAGCAGCTTGGGCAGCGGTCGGGGGAATCAGCCCCAGCATTTT; CDR3: CASSLGSGRGNQPQHF
J: TRBJ1-4; D: -; V: TRBV2; size: -; DNA: TGTGCCAGCAGTGTGGAGGCTGTTAATGAAAAACTGTTTTTT; CDR3: CASSVEAVNEKLFF
J: TRBJ1-6; D: TRBD1; V: TRBV7-2; size: -; DNA: TGTGCCAGCAGCTTTACAGGGGGCGTAGGATCACCCCTCCACTTT; CDR3: CASSFTGGVGSPLHF
J: TRBJ2-7; D: -; V: TRBV2; size: -; DNA: TGTGCCAGCAGCCCCAGCCCACACGGAGACTACGAGCAGTACTTC; CDR3: CASSPSPHGDYEQYF
J: TRBJ1-5; D: -; V: TRBV12-3/TRBV12-4; size: many; DNA: TGTGCCAGCAGTTTAAAGACAGCGTCCCACAATCAGCCCCAGCATTTT; CDR3: CASSLKTASHNQPQHF
J: TRBJ2-1; D: -; V: TRBV9; size: few; DNA: TGTGCCAGCAGCCTTATTACTGAAACCCTCTCCTACAATGAGCAGTTCTTC; CDR3: CASSLITETLSYNEQFF
J: TRBJ2-7; D: -; V: TRBV2; size: -; DNA: TGTGCCAGCAGTGAAGCGTGGGGAGCAGTCTACGAGCAGTACTTC; CDR3: CASSEAWGAVYEQYF
J: TRBJ1-1; D: TRBD1; V: TRBV15; size: many; DNA: TGTGCCACCAGCATGGGACAGGGGATGAACACTGAAGCTTTCTTT; CDR3: CATSMGQGMNTEAFF
J: TRBJ1-2; D: TRBD1; V: TRBV29-1; size: -; DNA: TGCAGCGTTGCTATTGGACAGGGAAGGGGCTACACCTTC; CDR3: CSVAIGQGRGYTF
J: TRBJ2-1; D: -; V: TRBV3-1; size: -; DNA: TGTGCCAGCGGGGACTGGGCAGGAGGTGAGCAGTTCTTC; CDR3: CASGDWAGGEQFF
J: TRBJ2-7; D: -; V: TRBV9; size: -; DNA: TGTGCCACCAGCAGAGTTCCCGGCGACGAGCAGTACTTC; CDR3: CATSRVPGDEQYF
J: TRBJ1-4; D: TRBD1; V: TRBV25-1; size: -; DNA: TGTGCCAGCAGTGACCCTAGGGGACAGGGCACCACCTCCGCAACTAATGAAAAACTGTTTTTT; CDR3: CASSDPRGQGTTSATNEKLFF
J: TRBJ1-1; D: -; V: TRBV20-1; size: once; DNA: TGCAGTGCCCAGCCGGGACACGTCACTGAAGCTTTCTTT; CDR3: CSAQPGHVTEAFF
J: TRBJ2-1; D: TRBD2; V: TRBV7-6; size: -; DNA: TGTGCCAGCAGCTGGACTAGCGGAACCAATGAGCAGTTCTTC; CDR3: CASSWTSGTNEQFF
J: TRBJ2-1; D: TRBD1; V: TRBV2; size: -; DNA: TGTGCCAGCACGACAGGGCCTAATGAGCAGTTCTTC; CDR3: CASTTGPNEQFF
J: TRBJ2-7; D: TRBD1; V: TRBV5-6; size: -; DNA: TGTGCCAGCAGCTTGAGAACCGGGACAGGGAGCTACGAGCAGTACTTC; CDR3: CASSLRTGTGSYEQYF
J: TRBJ2-7; D: TRBD1; V: TRBV12-3/TRBV12-4; size: many; DNA: TGTGCCAGCAGACCGGGACAGGCGTACGAGCAGTACTTC; CDR3: CASRPGQAYEQYF
J: TRBJ2-5; D: TRBD2; V: TRBV25-1; size: -; DNA: TGTGCCAGCAGTGCCCTAGCGGGGGGACGGGAGACCCAGTACTTC; CDR3: CASSALAGGRETQYF
J: TRBJ1-3; D: -; V: TRBV18; size: -; DNA: TGTGCCAGCTCACCACGGCAAGCCTCTGGAAACACCATATATTTT; CDR3: CASSPRQASGNTIYF
J: TRBJ2-7; D: TRBD2; V: TRBV19; size: -; DNA: TGTGCCAGTAGTGCCCTGCGGGGGGGGTACGGGCAGTACTTC; CDR3: CASSALRGGYGQYF
J: TRBJ2-4; D: TRBD1; V: TRBV11-1; size: -; DNA: TGTGCCAGCAGACCTAGGACAGGCCCCAAAAACATTCAGTACTTC; CDR3: CASRPRTGPKNIQYF
J: TRBJ1-6; D: -; V: TRBV9; size: -; DNA: TGTGCCAGCAGCCATATGCGCTCACCCCCCCACTTT; CDR3: CASSHMRSPPHF
J: TRBJ1-2; D: -; V: TRBV7-2; size: few; DNA: TGTGCCAGCAGCTTTAAAATCCGGGGACTTGGCTACACCTTC; CDR3: CASSFKIRGLGYTF
J: TRBJ2-1; D: -; V: TRBV30; size: once; DNA: TGTGCCTGGAGTGTACAGGAGGATGAGCAGTTCTTC; CDR3: CAWSVQEDEQFF
J: TRBJ1-5; D: -; V: TRBV10-1; size: many; DNA: TGCGCCCGGCCGATTTGTCCCCAGCATTTT; CDR3: CARPICPQHF
J: TRBJ2-7; D: -; V: TRBV4-3; size: -; DNA: TGCGCCAGCAGCCAAGCTACGGCAGGGGCCCAGCAGTACTTC; CDR3: CASSQATAGAQQYF
J: TRBJ2-3; D: TRBD1; V: TRBV25-1; size: -; DNA: TGTGCCAGCGGCGGGACAGGGGCGGGCGCAGATACGCAGTATTTT; CDR3: CASGGTGAGADTQYF
J: TRBJ2-1; D: -; V: TRBV29-1; size: -; DNA: TGCAGCGTTGAGGGCCTAGCAGGCAATGAGCAGTTCTTC; CDR3: CSVEGLAGNEQFF
J: TRBJ1-2; D: -; V: TRBV27; size: -; DNA: TGTGCCAGCAGCCTAAGGGGACGATATGGCTACACCTTC; CDR3: CASSLRGRYGYTF
J: TRBJ1-2; D: -; V: TRBV2; size: once; DNA: TGTGCCAGCAGATCTCCGAGAGGGAACTATGGCCACACCTTC; CDR3: CASRSPRGNYGHTF
J: TRBJ1-2; D: -; V: TRBV10-1; size: -; DNA: TGTGCCAGCAGCCAAGGGGTCCATGGCTACACCTTC; CDR3: CASSQGVHGYTF
J: TRBJ1-4; D: -; V: TRBV19; size: many; DNA: TGTGCCAGTAGTGTGTTACAGGGAGGAGATGAAAAACTGTTTTTT; CDR3: CASSVLQGGDEKLFF
J: TRBJ2-6; D: -; V: TRBV7-6; size: -; DNA: TGTGCCAGCAGCAGAAATGGACCCACTTTC; CDR3: CASSRNGPTF
J: TRBJ2-1; D: TRBD2; V: TRBV10-1; size: -; DNA: TGCGCCAGCAGTGAGTCTATCACTAGCGGGGATGAGCAGTTCTTC; CDR3: CASSESITSGDEQFF
J: TRBJ1-2; D: -; V: TRBV15; size: once; DNA: TGTGCCACCAGCAGAGCACCAGTTGATGGCTACACCTTC; CDR3: CATSRAPVDGYTF
J: TRBJ2-1; D: -; V: TRBV11-2; size: few; DNA: TGTGCCAGCAGCCCCGATTTGGCAAGCGAACCGTTCTTC; CDR3: CASSPDLASEPFF
J: TRBJ1-2; D: -; V: TRBV19; size: -; DNA: TGTGCCAGTAAGGTCGTTAGCGCAAACTATGGCTACACCTTC; CDR3: CASKVVSANYGYTF
J: TRBJ2-7; D: TRBD1; V: TRBV11-3; size: -; DNA: TGTGCCAGCAGCCAGGGGACAGCATACGAGCAGTACTTC; CDR3: CASSQGTAYEQYF
J: TRBJ1-2; D: -; V: TRBV7-9; size: many; DNA: TGTGCCAGCAGCCCCCCTGGGGCCAACTATGGCTACACCTTC; CDR3: CASSPPGANYGYTF
J: TRBJ1-5; D: TRBD1; V: TRBV11-2; size: many; DNA: TGTGCCAGCAGCTTAGGACCTACGGACAGGGGGCGCGTTAATCAGCCCCAGCATTTT; CDR3: CASSLGPTDRGRVNQPQHF
J: TRBJ1-2; D: -; V: TRBV9; size: -; DNA: TGTGCCAGCGGCGACTATGGCTACACCTTC; CDR3: CASGDYGYTF
J: TRBJ1-1; D: -; V: TRBV5-5; size: -; DNA: TGTGCCAGCAGCTTGGGTTCCGGGGCTTCGATGAACACTGAAGCTTTCTTT; CDR3: CASSLGSGASMNTEAFF
J: TRBJ2-7; D: -; V: TRBV11-2; size: -; DNA: TGTGCCAGCAGTTTATTGACGGACTCTACTAACCACTACGAGCAGTACTTC; CDR3: CASSLLTDSTNHYEQYF
J: TRBJ2-1; D: TRBD1; V: TRBV29-1; size: -; DNA: TGCAGCGTTGAAGATCGCTACAGGGGGGAATTCTTC; CDR3: CSVEDRYRGEFF
J: TRBJ2-1; D: TRBD2; V: TRBV10-1; size: many; DNA: TGCGCCAGCAGTGAGTCCCTAGCGGGGGGTCGCAATGAGCAGTTCTTC; CDR3: CASSESLAGGRNEQFF